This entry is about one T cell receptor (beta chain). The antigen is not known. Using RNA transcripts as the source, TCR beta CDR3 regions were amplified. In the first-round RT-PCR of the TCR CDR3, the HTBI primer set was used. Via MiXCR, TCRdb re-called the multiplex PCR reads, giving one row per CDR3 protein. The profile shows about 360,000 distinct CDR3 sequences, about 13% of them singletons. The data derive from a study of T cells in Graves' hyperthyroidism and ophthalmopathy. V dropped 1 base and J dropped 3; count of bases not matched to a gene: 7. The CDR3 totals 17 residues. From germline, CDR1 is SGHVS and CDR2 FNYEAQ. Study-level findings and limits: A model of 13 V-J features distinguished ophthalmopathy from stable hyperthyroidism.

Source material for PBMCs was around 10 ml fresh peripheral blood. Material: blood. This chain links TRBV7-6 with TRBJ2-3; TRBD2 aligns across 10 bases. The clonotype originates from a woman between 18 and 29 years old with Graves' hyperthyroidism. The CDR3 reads CASSLERASGGTDTQYF. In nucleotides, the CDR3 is TGTGCCAGCAGCTTAGAAAGAGCTAGCGGGGGAACAGATACGCAGTATTTT.